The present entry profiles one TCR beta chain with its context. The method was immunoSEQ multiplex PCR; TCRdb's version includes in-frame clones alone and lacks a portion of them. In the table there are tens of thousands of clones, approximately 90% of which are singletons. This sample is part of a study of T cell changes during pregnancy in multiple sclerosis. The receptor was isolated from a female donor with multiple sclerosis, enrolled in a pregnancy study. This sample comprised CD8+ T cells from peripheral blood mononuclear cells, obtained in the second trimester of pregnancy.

The CDR3 DNA reads TGTGCCAGCAGCTTGGGGACAGGGGCGCCGGGCACTGAAGCTTTCTTT. Its translation: CASSLGTGAPGTEAFF. The chain uses TRBV5-4 and TRBJ1-1, with 9 bases that match TRBD1. This CDR3 has 16 residues. CDR1 and CDR2 from the germline V gene are SGHNT and YYREEE (reference sequence). The trim removed 0 bases at V and 4 bases at J, leaving 7 bases unmatched.